This TCR beta chain comes out of a study of beta chain features in type 1 diabetes. General study results and limits: Type 1 diabetes patients had moderately but significantly shorter TCRB CDR3s in all four CD4+ subsets. The study notes PCR might favor shorter templates equally in patients and controls.

Every bit of the isolated RNA underwent reverse transcription, so sequencing read expressed TCRB transcripts. TCRdb's table, derived via immunoSEQ multiplex PCR, lists solely in-frame clones and lacks some. The sample records about 150,000 clones, around 10% being singletons. On this clone itself: What it binds is not known.

Germline CDR1 SGHVS, CDR2 FQNEAQ. The CDR3 sequence is 16 residues long. The TCR originated in a man between 18 and 35 years old in good health. The specimen was central memory CD4+ T cells from blood. The chain combines TRBV7-8 with TRBJ2-5; a weak D match, TRBD1 (6 bases). The better agreement between TRBJ2-7 and the DNA end casts doubt on the J call. In DNA, the CDR3 is TGTGCCAGCACCATAGGCGGACAGCGCTGGTCCTACGAGCAGTACTTC. Encoded protein: CASTIGGQRWSYEQYF.